Presented here are 21 T cell receptor beta chains from one specimen sequenced in a study. TCRdb reanalysed the RT-PCR reads using MiXCR and keeps one entry per CDR3 protein. The data show about 700,000 distinct CDR3 sequences, approximately 15% seen once. Sequencing input: memory CD4+ T cells from blood. The receptors come from a female donor in good health, serving as a healthy control.

V gene TRBV28 combines with J gene TRBJ1-2; 8 bases fit TRBD1. The length of the CDR3 is 17 residues. V lost 5 bases to trimming and J lost 4 bases; unmatched junction nucleotides: 15. CDR1 and CDR2 (germline): MDHEN, SYDVKM. Here the CDR3 reads CASSRPGQGKGSYGYTF. CDR3 nucleotides: TGTGCCAGCAGTCGACCTGGACAGGGCAAAGGCAGCTATGGCTACACCTTC.

This clonotype was observed a few times. This chain uses TRBV15 with TRBJ2-7; maybe TRBD2 (6 bases). Trimming left V 0 bases short and J 2 bases short, with 11 bases between. Germline V gene lookup returns CDR1 LNHNV and CDR2 YYDKDF (reference sequence). The CDR3 loop spans 15 amino acids. This chain's CDR3 is CATSRDWRGTYEQYF. In nucleotides, the CDR3 is TGTGCCACCAGCAGAGATTGGCGGGGTACCTACGAGCAGTACTTC.

This chain joins TRBV3-1 and TRBJ2-2; perhaps TRBD1 as D (5 bases). The CDR3 totals 16 residues. The germline V gene encodes CDR1 LGHDT and CDR2 YNNKEL (reference sequence). V was pared by 4 bases and J by 3 bases, with 15 bases between. This CDR3 is CASSPRQLSDTGELFF. CDR3 coding DNA: TGTGCCAGCAGCCCTCGACAGTTATCCGACACCGGGGAGCTGTTTTTT.

This clonotype was picked up a small number of times. CDR3 bases: TGCAGCGTTGTACGGGAATTCGACACTGAAGCTTTCTTT. It specifies CSVVREFDTEAFF. The rearrangement uses TRBV29-1 and TRBJ1-1; D call uncertain. This CDR3 contains 13 residues. Trimming stripped 4 bases from V and 3 bases from J, with 12 bases between. Germline lookup yields CDR1 SQVTM and CDR2 ANQGSEA. Using reference TRBV29-1 and TRBJ1-1 for the parts outside the CDR3, the full variable domain is SAVISQKPSRDICQRGTSLTIQCQVDSQVTMMFWYRQQPGQSLTLIATANQGSEATYESGFVIDKFPISRPNLTFSTLTVSNMSPEDSSIYLCSVVREFDTEAFFGQGTRLTVV.

This clonotype was seen repeatedly, ten times or more. The chain combines TRBV29-1 with TRBJ2-5; D could derive from TRBD1 or TRBD2 (5 bases each). Germline V lookup: CDR1 SQVTM, CDR2 ANQGSEA. This CDR3 has 10 residues. The CDR3 bases are TGCAGGGGGGATCGGGGGACCCAGTACTTC. Translating it yields CRGDRGTQYF.

This clonotype was found a few times. This chain joins TRBV9 and TRBJ2-7, with TRBD2 as a possible D gene (5 bases). The CDR3 is 14 residues long. Germline V CDR1 and CDR2: SGDLS, YYNGEE. V was trimmed by 5 bases and J by 1 base, leaving 13 bases between them. CDR3 protein: CASRRRERSYEQYF. The DNA for the CDR3 is TGTGCCAGCAGGAGAAGGGAGAGGTCCTACGAGCAGTACTTC.

The V call is TRBV27, the J call TRBJ2-3; TRBD1 matches 8 bases. The CDR3 is 18 residues long. The ends lost 1 base at V and 1 base at J; junction bases unmatched: 10. Per the germline V gene, CDR1 is MNHEY and CDR2 is SMNVEV (reference sequence). CDR3 region: CASSLFRTAGGGTDTQYF. The CDR3 DNA reads TGTGCCAGCAGTTTATTTCGGACGGCAGGGGGCGGCACAGATACGCAGTATTTT.

In its sample, this clonotype was seen many times. This sequence joins TRBV29-1 and TRBJ1-1, with D hard to call. V lost 6 bases, J lost 2 bases, and 7 bases lay in between. The CDR3 totals 11 residues. CDR1 SQVTM and CDR2 ANQGSEA come from the germline V gene. CDR3 region: CSVPTNTEAFF. The CDR3 DNA follows: TGCAGCGTCCCGACCAACACTGAAGCTTTCTTT.

This clonotype was observed a handful of times. The J gene is TRBJ1-1, the V gene TRBV27; D uncertain. This CDR3 spans 13 amino acids. V gave up 7 bases and J gave up 5 bases, with 14 bases separating them. Germline V gene data show CDR1 as MNHEY and CDR2 as SMNVEV (reference sequence). CDR3 nucleotides: TGTGCCAGCAAGACACCTCGAACGACTGAAGCTTTCTTT. Translation gives CASKTPRTTEAFF.

A few counts support this clonotype. J is TRBJ2-7 and V is TRBV7-2; 7 bases agree with TRBD1. Trimming removed 8 bases from V and 3 bases from J; junction bases left unmatched: 7. The CDR3 totals 13 residues. Germline lookup yields CDR1 SGHTA and CDR2 FQGNSA. The CDR3 loop reads CASGQRQGYEQYF. The CDR3 DNA is TGTGCCAGCGGTCAGAGACAGGGCTACGAGCAGTACTTC.

There are a few counts of this clonotype. This rearrangement joins TRBV5-1 to TRBJ2-5; the D gene is possibly TRBD2 (6 bases). Germline CDR1 reads SGHRS; CDR2 reads YFSETQ. There are 15 residues in the CDR3. Trimming pared 0 bases from V and 4 bases from J, leaving 13 bases between. Here the CDR3 DNA reads TGCGCCAGCAGCTTGGCCGGGCTGGGAGGAGAGACCCAGTACTTC. Translation gives CASSLAGLGGETQYF.

This clonotype was seen more than once but under ten times. This chain connects TRBV15 to TRBJ2-7, with TRBD1 matching over 8 bases. With 7 bases clipped from V and 3 bases from J, the junction kept 11 bases outside the gene matches. Looked up from germline, CDR1 is LNHNV and CDR2 is YYDKDF (reference sequence). This CDR3 region has 15 residues. This CDR3 is CATTPADRASYEQYF. For the CDR3, the DNA is TGTGCCACCACCCCTGCGGACAGGGCTAGCTACGAGCAGTACTTC. The full variable domain, in which reference TRBV15 and TRBJ2-7 provide the parts outside the CDR3, is DAMVIQNPRYQVTQFGKPVTLSCSQTLNHNVMYWYQQKSSQAPKLLFHYYDKDFNNEADTPDNFQSRRPNTSFCFLDIRSPGLGDTAMYLCATTPADRASYEQYFGPGTRLTVT.

This clonotype was observed a handful of times. The chain uses TRBV5-4 and TRBJ2-7; weak D call: TRBD2 (6 bases). Trimming removed 5 bases at V and 6 bases at J, with 18 bases between. This CDR3 comprises 14 residues. CDR1 and CDR2 from the germline V gene are SGHNT and YYREEE (reference sequence). CDR3 coding DNA: TGTGCCAGCAGTCGCGGGACGGCACAATCCGAGCAGTACTTC. Its protein product is CASSRGTAQSEQYF.

This clonotype turned up a few times. CDR3 in amino acids: CASSVGTSGIYEQYF. In DNA, the CDR3 is TGTGCCAGCAGCGTTGGGACTAGCGGGATCTACGAGCAGTACTTC. V gene TRBV9 combines with J gene TRBJ2-7, with 13 bases identical to TRBD2. CDR1 SGDLS and CDR2 YYNGEE come from the germline V gene. V dropped 2 bases and J dropped 3; count of bases not matched to a gene: 2. This CDR3 comprises 15 residues.

This clonotype has a count of ten or more. This chain links TRBV20-1 with TRBJ2-7; D remains unclear. Germline loops: CDR1 DFQATT, CDR2 SNEGSKA (reference sequence). This CDR3 contains 11 residues. With 5 bases removed from V and 2 bases from J, the gap between germline ends came to 7 bases. The CDR3 spells CSAAQTYEQYF. The DNA of the CDR3 is TGCAGTGCTGCACAGACCTACGAGCAGTACTTC.

There are a few counts of this clonotype. J is TRBJ1-4 and V is TRBV20-1; D unclear. There are 12 residues in the CDR3. The V end was cut by 1 base, the J end by 7 bases, with 7 bases between. The germline gives CDR1 DFQATT, CDR2 SNEGSKA (reference sequence). The CDR3: CSARVAAEKLFF. In DNA, the CDR3 is TGCAGTGCTAGAGTGGCAGCTGAAAAACTGTTTTTT.

The chain employs TRBV6-6 and TRBJ1-3, with 7 nucleotides matching TRBD1. The V and J ends lost 6 bases and 1 base, in that order; junction bases with no gene match: 12. The CDR3 totals 17 residues. CDR1 and CDR2 from the germline V gene are MNHNY and SVGAGI (reference sequence). CDR3 residues: CASRPNRGPPSGNTIYF. In DNA, the CDR3 is TGTGCCAGCAGACCTAACAGGGGTCCGCCATCTGGAAACACCATATATTTT.

The chain carries TRBV2 and TRBJ2-2; 7 bases line up with TRBD1. Germline assignment: CDR1 SNHLY and CDR2 FYNNEI. J was trimmed by 4 bases and V by 9 bases; bases with no gene match: 8. The CDR3 contains 14 residues. The CDR3 protein is CASGRGPITGELFF. The CDR3 region has the DNA TGTGCCAGTGGTAGGGGGCCGATCACCGGGGAGCTGTTTTTT.

This clonotype was found a few times. V is TRBV2 and J is TRBJ2-7, with 10 bases identical to TRBD1. The CDR3 covers 13 residues. V trimming: 6 bases; J trimming: 3 bases; junction bases outside the gene matches: 2. Germline loops: CDR1 SNHLY, CDR2 FYNNEI. The CDR3 DNA sequence: TGTGCCAGCAGGGGACAGGGGATCTACGAGCAGTACTTC. This encodes CASRGQGIYEQYF.

This clonotype was seen ten or more times. V gene TRBV7-2 combines with J gene TRBJ2-7; no definite D call. From germline, CDR1 is SGHTA and CDR2 FQGNSA. The ends were cut back, 6 bases at V and 1 base at J, with 7 bases in the middle. This CDR3 contains 12 residues. In DNA form, the CDR3 reads TGTGCCAGCAGTTCACCGTCCTACGAGCAGTACTTC. Protein sequence: CASSSPSYEQYF.

This clonotype has just a few counts. This chain links TRBV29-1 with TRBJ1-1; the match to TRBD1 covers 9 bases. The CDR3 spans 14 residues. J lost 1 base, V lost 6 bases, and 6 bases had no gene match. Looked up from germline, CDR1 is SQVTM and CDR2 is ANQGSEA. The CDR3, as DNA: TGCAGCGTCGTCCCGGGACAGGGGAACACTGAAGCTTTCTTT. It encodes CSVVPGQGNTEAFF.